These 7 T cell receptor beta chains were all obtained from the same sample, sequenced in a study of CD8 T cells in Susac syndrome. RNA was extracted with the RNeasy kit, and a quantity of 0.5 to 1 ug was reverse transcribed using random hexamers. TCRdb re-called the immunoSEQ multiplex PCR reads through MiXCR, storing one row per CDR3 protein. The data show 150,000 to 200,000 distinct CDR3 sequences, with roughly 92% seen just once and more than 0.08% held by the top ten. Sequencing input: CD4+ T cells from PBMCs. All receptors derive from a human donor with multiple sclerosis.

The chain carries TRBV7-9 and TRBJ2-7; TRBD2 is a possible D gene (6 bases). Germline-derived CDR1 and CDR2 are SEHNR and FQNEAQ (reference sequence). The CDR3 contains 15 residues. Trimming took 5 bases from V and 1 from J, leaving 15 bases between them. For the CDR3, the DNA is TGTGCCAGCAGCCTGGGCGGGACTGCATCCTACGAGCAGTACTTC. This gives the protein CASSLGGTASYEQYF.

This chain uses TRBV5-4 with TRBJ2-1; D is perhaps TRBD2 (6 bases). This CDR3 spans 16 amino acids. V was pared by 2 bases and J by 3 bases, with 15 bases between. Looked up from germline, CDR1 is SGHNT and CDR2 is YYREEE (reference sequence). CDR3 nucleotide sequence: TGTGCCAGCAGCTTTGAGGGCGGGGCACGCTACAATGAGCAGTTCTTC. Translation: CASSFEGGARYNEQFF.

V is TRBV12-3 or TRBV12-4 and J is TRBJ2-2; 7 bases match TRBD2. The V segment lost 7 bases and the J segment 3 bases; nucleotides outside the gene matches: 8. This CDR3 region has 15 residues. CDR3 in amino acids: CASTAGGTYTGELFF. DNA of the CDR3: TGTGCCAGCACTGCCGGGGGGACCTACACCGGGGAGCTGTTTTTT.

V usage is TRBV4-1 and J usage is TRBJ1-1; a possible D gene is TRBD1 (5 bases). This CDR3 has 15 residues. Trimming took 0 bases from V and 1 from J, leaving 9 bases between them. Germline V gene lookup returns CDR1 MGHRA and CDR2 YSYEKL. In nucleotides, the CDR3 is TGCGCCAGCAGCCAAGATCCCAGGGCGAACACTGAAGCTTTCTTT. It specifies CASSQDPRANTEAFF.

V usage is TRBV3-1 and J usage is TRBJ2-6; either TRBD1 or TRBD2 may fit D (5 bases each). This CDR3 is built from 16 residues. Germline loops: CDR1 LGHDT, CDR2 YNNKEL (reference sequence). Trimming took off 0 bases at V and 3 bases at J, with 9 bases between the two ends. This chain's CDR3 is CASSQDRGGGANVLTF. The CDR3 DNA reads TGTGCCAGCAGCCAAGATCGGGGCGGTGGGGCCAACGTCCTGACTTTC.

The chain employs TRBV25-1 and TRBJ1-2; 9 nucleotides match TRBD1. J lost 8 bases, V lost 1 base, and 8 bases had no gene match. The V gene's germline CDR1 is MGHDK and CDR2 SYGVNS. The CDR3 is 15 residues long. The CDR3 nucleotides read TGTGCCAGCAGTGAATCTCACAGGGGGCGTTTCGGCTACACCTTC. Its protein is CASSESHRGRFGYTF.

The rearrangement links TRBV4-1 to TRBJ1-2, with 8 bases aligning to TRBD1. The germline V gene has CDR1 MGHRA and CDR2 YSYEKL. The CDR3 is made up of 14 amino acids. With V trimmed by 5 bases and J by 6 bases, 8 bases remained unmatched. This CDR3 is CASSFQGARNGYTF. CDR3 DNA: TGCGCCAGCAGCTTCCAGGGGGCGCGGAATGGCTACACCTTC.